The 20 T cell receptor beta chains presented below share a single source sample, sequenced in a study of blood T cell repertoires in COVID-19 (TCRdb year 2020). Libraries were made using the immunoSEQ multiplex PCR assay. TCRdb provides this immuneACCESS table in a form limited to in-frame rearrangements. Some clones are lacking; in checked studies, under half of them reflect an unresolved V gene, and why the rest are absent is not known. The table for this sample lists approximately 210,000 clones; just over 90% of them were counted only once. Roughly 1.2% of the sample is taken by the ten largest. Sequenced material: peripheral blood. Every receptor here comes from a man under 40 with acute or convalescent COVID-19.

J is TRBJ2-1 and V is TRBV19; weak D call: TRBD2 (6 bases). The V and J ends lost 5 bases and 4 bases respectively, with 12 bases between them. The CDR3 has 14 amino acids. Germline V gives CDR1 LNHDA, CDR2 SQIVND (reference sequence). The CDR3 sequence: CASSRGNLYNEQFF. The CDR3 DNA sequence: TGTGCCAGTAGTCGGGGGAATTTGTACAATGAGCAGTTCTTC. The variable domain in full, with the rest retrieved from reference TRBV19 and TRBJ2-1, is DGGITQSPKYLFRKEGQNVTLSCEQNLNHDAMYWYRQDPGQGLRLIYYSQIVNDFQKGDIAEGYSVSREKKESFPLTVTSAQKNPTAFYLCASSRGNLYNEQFFGPGTRLTVL.

This sequence joins TRBV5-1 and TRBJ2-7; TRBD2 is a possible D gene (6 bases). CDR1 SGHRS and CDR2 YFSETQ come from the germline V gene. The CDR3 is made up of 14 amino acids. The ends were cut back, 5 bases at V and 2 bases at J, with 14 bases in the middle. CDR3 loop: CASSPGTLTYEQYF. CDR3 nucleotides: TGCGCCAGCAGTCCCGGGACTCTGACCTACGAGCAGTACTTC. Full variable domain (missing parts from reference TRBV5-1 and TRBJ2-7): KAGVTQTPRYLIKTRGQQVTLSCSPISGHRSVSWYQQTPGQGLQFLFEYFSETQRNKGNFPGRFSGRQFSNSRSEMNVSTLELGDSALYLCASSPGTLTYEQYFGPGTRLTVT.

The chain couples TRBV6-5 to TRBJ1-1; 7 bases align to TRBD1. This CDR3 is built from 12 residues. Germline V gene sequence: CDR1 MNHEY, CDR2 SVGAGI. V lost 6 bases and J lost 9; bases outside the gene matches: 7. The CDR3 loop is CASSHETGKAFF. CDR3 sequence (DNA): TGTGCCAGCAGCCACGAGACAGGGAAAGCTTTCTTT.

The chain carries TRBV13 and TRBJ1-1; D not resolved. The CDR3 covers 16 residues. CDR1 and CDR2 (germline): PRHDT, FYEKMQ (reference sequence). V lost 3 bases and J 0 bases, leaving 14 bases between the germline ends. CDR3 coding DNA: TGTGCCAGCAGCTTCACTGTGCAGGCTATGAACACTGAAGCTTTCTTT. Translation gives CASSFTVQAMNTEAFF. The complete variable domain, with remaining parts taken from reference TRBV13 and TRBJ1-1, reads AAGVIQSPRHLIKEKRETATLKCYPIPRHDTVYWYQQGPGQDPQFLISFYEKMQSDKGSIPDRFSAQQFSDYHSELNMSSLELGDSALYFCASSFTVQAMNTEAFFGQGTRLTVV.

The V call is TRBV2, the J call TRBJ2-3; a weak D match, TRBD1 (5 bases). V lost 5 bases, J lost 3 bases, and 15 bases lay in between. From germline, CDR1 is SNHLY and CDR2 FYNNEI. This CDR3 has 15 residues. The CDR3 region is CASSRRDSFTDTQYF. The CDR3 nucleotides read TGTGCCAGCAGTCGGAGAGACAGCTTTACAGATACGCAGTATTTT.

The rearrangement joins TRBV28 to TRBJ1-6; D perhaps matches TRBD1 (6 bases). Trimming cost V 3 bases and J 7 bases, with 10 bases left between them. The CDR3 consists of 14 residues. Germline lookup yields CDR1 MDHEN and CDR2 SYDVKM. The CDR3 region has the DNA TGTGCCAGCAGTTTTAATGACAGGAATTCACCCCTCCACTTT. This translates into CASSFNDRNSPLHF.

The sample holds one count of this clone. This chain connects TRBV6-4 to TRBJ1-6, with D unclear. The CDR3 sequence is 15 residues long. CDR1 and CDR2 from the germline V gene are MRHNA and SNTAGT. Trimming removed 11 bases from V and 5 bases from J, with 19 bases in between. In DNA, the CDR3 is TGTGCCCGAGGAGGTCTAAGGCCTAATAATTCACCCCTCCACTTT. This sequence encodes CARGGLRPNNSPLHF.

The chain links TRBV9 to TRBJ2-7; D remains ambiguous. The CDR3 runs to 15 residues. With 3 bases removed from V and 0 bases from J, the gap between germline ends came to 13 bases. Germline V gene data show CDR1 as SGDLS and CDR2 as YYNGEE. The CDR3 sequence is CASSAGFSSSYEQYF. The CDR3, as DNA: TGTGCCAGCAGCGCCGGGTTCTCTAGCTCCTACGAGCAGTACTTC.

The chain couples TRBV5-1 to TRBJ2-3; 7 bases map to TRBD2. The V gene's germline CDR1 is SGHRS and CDR2 YFSETQ. With V trimmed by 1 base and J by 3 bases, 14 bases remained unmatched. The CDR3 is 18 amino acids. The CDR3 DNA is TGCGCCAGCAGCTTGCGATTACGGGTGCGGGAGTCGACAGATACGCAGTATTTT. Its protein product is CASSLRLRVRESTDTQYF.

This rearrangement joins TRBV19 to TRBJ1-4; 8 bases line up with TRBD1. The CDR3 contains 14 residues. The V gene end was trimmed by 4 bases and the J gene end by 8 bases; junction bases not matched to a gene: 6. CDR1 and CDR2 (germline): LNHDA, SQIVND (reference sequence). The CDR3 bases are TGTGCCAGTAGTACCGACAGGGGAAAGGAAAAACTGTTTTTT. Translated: CASSTDRGKEKLFF.

The rearrangement joins TRBV27 to TRBJ2-7; D may be TRBD1 (8 bases). Germline V gene lookup returns CDR1 MNHEY and CDR2 SMNVEV (reference sequence). V shed 6 bases and J shed 2 bases, with 14 bases lying between them. This CDR3 spans 14 amino acids. As DNA, the CDR3 is TGTGCCAGCAGCCACAGGGGGGGCACCTACGAGCAGTACTTC. The encoded protein is CASSHRGGTYEQYF.

CDR3 region: CASAGAGPYEQYF. As DNA, the CDR3 is TGTGCCAGTGCGGGAGCCGGGCCCTACGAGCAGTACTTC. This chain connects TRBV18 to TRBJ2-7; 7 positions agree with TRBD2. The CDR3 covers 13 residues. Germline loops: CDR1 KGHSH, CDR2 LQKENI. Trimming removed 9 bases from V and 2 bases from J; junction bases left unmatched: 7.

The genes are TRBV6-5 and TRBJ1-6; no clear D. The CDR3 sequence is 13 residues long. V lost 6 bases, J lost 8 bases, and 11 bases lay in between. Germline CDR1 is MNHEY and CDR2 is SVGAGI. The CDR3 DNA reads TGTGCCAGCAGGACGGAACTAGATTCACCCCTCCACTTT. This sequence encodes CASRTELDSPLHF.

This chain joins TRBV12-3 or TRBV12-4 and TRBJ2-7; TRBD2 might be the D (6 bases). The germline V and J ends were trimmed by 6 bases and 7 bases, with 13 bases remaining between them. This CDR3 contains 12 residues. CDR3 protein: CASSWGRTEQYF. The CDR3, as DNA: TGTGCCAGCAGCTGGGGGAGGACGGAGCAGTACTTC.

The chain joins TRBV10-3 to TRBJ1-2; a possible D gene is TRBD1 (6 bases). The CDR3 is 15 amino acids. V dropped 4 bases and J dropped 4 bases, with 16 bases sitting between them. CDR1 and CDR2 (germline): ENHRY, SYGVKD. The CDR3 protein is CAISGERGGLYGYTF. CDR3 sequence (DNA): TGTGCCATCAGTGGGGAGCGGGGGGGGCTCTATGGCTACACCTTC.

The V call is TRBV27, the J call TRBJ1-1; D unclear. The CDR3 loop spans 13 amino acids. Trimming left V 6 bases short and J 8 bases short, with 16 bases between. Germline CDR1 reads MNHEY; CDR2 reads SMNVEV (reference sequence). In DNA, the CDR3 is TGTGCCAGCAGACACTCAACAGCAACCGAAGCTTTCTTT. This gives the protein CASRHSTATEAFF.

V and J are TRBV6-5 and TRBJ1-2, with 8 bases fitting TRBD1. V lost 4 bases, J lost 6 bases, and 10 bases stayed unmatched. The CDR3 totals 15 residues. Germline CDR1 MNHEY, CDR2 SVGAGI. As DNA, the CDR3 is TGTGCCAGCAGTTTTCTCACAGGGGGGATTAATGGCTACACCTTC. Encoded protein: CASSFLTGGINGYTF.

V is TRBV25-1 and J is TRBJ2-5, with 9 bases lining up with TRBD2. The J segment lost 4 bases and the V segment lost 10 bases, leaving 4 bases of the junction unmatched. The V gene's germline CDR1 is MGHDK and CDR2 SYGVNS. CDR3 length: 12 residues. The CDR3 DNA is TGTGCCACCCGCGGGGGGGGAGAGACCCAGTACTTC. This codes for CATRGGGETQYF.

V and J are TRBV6-6 and TRBJ1-1; D is unclear. V was trimmed by 1 base and J by 4 bases, leaving 13 bases between them. This CDR3 is built from 15 residues. The germline V gene encodes CDR1 MNHNY and CDR2 SVGAGI (reference sequence). The CDR3 sequence: CASSYLSASGTEAFF. The DNA of the CDR3 is TGTGCCAGCAGTTACTTGTCAGCCTCGGGCACTGAAGCTTTCTTT.

The gene calls are TRBV7-3 and TRBJ2-7; D ambiguous. CDR3 length: 13 amino acids. Per the germline V gene, CDR1 is SGHTA and CDR2 is FQGTGA. Deletions cut 2 bases from V and 5 bases from J, with 10 bases between. CDR3 nucleotides: TGTGCCAGCAGCTTATATGAGCGCGACGAGCAGTACTTC. Protein sequence: CASSLYERDEQYF.